The rows below give T cell receptor beta chains drawn from one sample of a study of cytomegalovirus exposure and HLA in healthy donors. Profiling relied on immunoSEQ multiplex PCR, and the TCRdb table lists in-frame clones only, not all of them. The sample gives around 190,000 clones, 60% to 85% of which show up once; 1.1% is in the top ten. What was sequenced was PBMCs. All receptors derive from a woman aged 40 to 55 in good health and CMV-seronegative. The CDR3 runs from the conserved cysteine through the conserved F or W. The D gene is left open where the match is weak. Expanded clones are given a class, and other clones once, few, many or no size at all.

>TRBD2|TRBJ2-2|TRBV7-9|14|.
TGTGCCACCGCTATGGGGGAGGGGACCGGGGAGCTGTTTTTT
CATAMGEGTGELFF
>.|TRBJ1-2|TRBV4-2|15|few
TGTGCCAGCAGCCAAGATCGTGGGGGGAGATATGGCTACACCTTC
CASSQDRGGRYGYTF
>.|TRBJ1-3|TRBV13|16|.
TGTGCCAGCAGCCCACCGTCGGGACGGTGGGGAGGCACCATATATTTT
CASSPPSGRWGGTIYF
>TRBD2|TRBJ2-5|TRBV7-8|15|once
TGTGCCAGCAGCTTAGAGTCCAGCGGGAAAGAGACCCAGTACTTC
CASSLESSGKETQYF
>.|TRBJ1-1|TRBV4-1|15|once
TGCGCCAGCAGCCAAGATGGAACCAGTGGGAGGGAAGCTTTCTTT
CASSQDGTSGREAFF
>.|TRBJ1-2|TRBV29-1|13|few
TGCAGCGTCGCTCCATCGGGACACACTGGCTACACCTTC
CSVAPSGHTGYTF
>TRBD2|TRBJ2-1|TRBV14|18|once
TGTGCCAGCAGCCAAGACCCCAGCGGGATTGTATCAAGGAATGAGCAGTTCTTC
CASSQDPSGIVSRNEQFF
>.|TRBJ2-7|TRBV10-3|13|.
TGTGCCATCAGTGAGTATAGCTCCTACGAGCAGTACTTC
CAISEYSSYEQYF
>.|TRBJ1-4|TRBV18|14|few
TGTGCCAGCTCACCACGGTTACGAGAGGAAAAACTGTTTTTT
CASSPRLREEKLFF
>TRBD2|TRBJ2-1|TRBV29-1|14|.
TGCAGCGTCGGGACTAGCGGGAGTGGTGATGAGCAGTTCTTC
CSVGTSGSGDEQFF
>TRBD2|TRBJ2-1|TRBV5-1|15|.
TGCGCCAGCAGCTCGAGGACTAGCGGAGACAATGAGCAGTTCTTC
CASSSRTSGDNEQFF
>TRBD1|TRBJ1-2|TRBV9|15|.
TGTGCCAGCAGCGTTCCGGGACAGGGGGCGCGGGGCTACACCTTC
CASSVPGQGARGYTF
>.|TRBJ2-1|TRBV7-8|17|.
TGTGCCAGCAGCTCCCGAAGAGACATAATGGTTTTTCATGAGCAGTTCTTC
CASSSRRDIMVFHEQFF
>.|TRBJ1-2|TRBV5-1|14|few
TGCGCCAGCAGCTTGGCCGGAGGGGATTATGGCTACACCTTC
CASSLAGGDYGYTF
>TRBD1|TRBJ2-1|TRBV19|15|.
TGTGCCAGTAGTTTCACAGGGGAACCCTACAATGAGCAGTTCTTC
CASSFTGEPYNEQFF
>.|TRBJ1-5|TRBV19|13|.
TGTGCCAGTATTGGGGCAGGAGGGCAGCCCCAGCATTTT
CASIGAGGQPQHF
>TRBD2|TRBJ2-5|TRBV7-7|13|few
TGTGCTAGCAGCTGGGCGGGAGAGGAGACCCAGTACTTC
CASSWAGEETQYF
>TRBD1|TRBJ2-1|TRBV18|19|.
TGTGCCAGCTCACCCCGGGCGACAGGGGGCGCGAGCTCCTACAATGAGCAGTTCTTC
CASSPRATGGASSYNEQFF
>.|TRBJ2-3|TRBV18|15|once
TGTGCCAGCAGTGGCCCGACTCCATCCACAGATACGCAGTATTTT
CASSGPTPSTDTQYF
>.|TRBJ1-2|TRBV9|13|.
TGTGCCAGCAGCTCCAGGGCTAACTATGGCTACACCTTC
CASSSRANYGYTF
>TRBD1|TRBJ1-4|TRBV29-1|13|.
TGCAGCGCCCGACAGGGTTTTAATGAAAAACTGTTTTTT
CSARQGFNEKLFF
>TRBD1|TRBJ2-3|TRBV18|15|.
TGTGCCAGCTCAAGGGGACAGGGGGCCGGAGATACGCAGTATTTT
CASSRGQGAGDTQYF
>.|TRBJ1-2|TRBV5-1|13|.
TGCGCCAGCAGCTTGACAGGGAACGATGGCTACACCTTC
CASSLTGNDGYTF
>TRBD1|TRBJ1-3|TRBV27|15|.
TGTGCCAGCAGTCCCCAGGGGGCCTCTGGAAACACCATATATTTT
CASSPQGASGNTIYF
>.|TRBJ1-1|TRBV11-3|15|.
TGTGCCAGCAGCTTAGGGGCACAGGGAAACACTGAAGCTTTCTTT
CASSLGAQGNTEAFF
>TRBD1|TRBJ2-7|TRBV29-1|14|.
TGCAGCGTTCGAGGAGGGGACAGGTCCCACGAGCAGTACTTC
CSVRGGDRSHEQYF